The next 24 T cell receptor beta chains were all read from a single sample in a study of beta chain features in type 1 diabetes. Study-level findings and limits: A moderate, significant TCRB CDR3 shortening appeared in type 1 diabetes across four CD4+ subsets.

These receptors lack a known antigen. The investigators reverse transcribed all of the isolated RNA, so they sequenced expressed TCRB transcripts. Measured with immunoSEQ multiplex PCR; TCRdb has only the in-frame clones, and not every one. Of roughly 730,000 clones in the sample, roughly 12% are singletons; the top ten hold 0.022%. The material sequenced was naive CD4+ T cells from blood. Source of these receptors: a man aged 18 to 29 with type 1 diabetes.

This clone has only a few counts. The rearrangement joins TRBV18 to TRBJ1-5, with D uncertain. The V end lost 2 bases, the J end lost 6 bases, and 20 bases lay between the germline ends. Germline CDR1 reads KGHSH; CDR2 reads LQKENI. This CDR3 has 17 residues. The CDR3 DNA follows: TGTGCCAGCTCACCATACATCGCTCGTGGCGCGGGTCAGCCCCAGCATTTT. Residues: CASSPYIARGAGQPQHF.

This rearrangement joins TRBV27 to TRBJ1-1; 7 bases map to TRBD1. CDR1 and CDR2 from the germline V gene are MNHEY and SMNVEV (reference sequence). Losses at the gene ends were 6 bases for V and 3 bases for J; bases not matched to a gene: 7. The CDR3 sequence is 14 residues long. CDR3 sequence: CASSRRTGDTEAFF. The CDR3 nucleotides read TGTGCCAGCAGCCGGAGGACAGGCGACACTGAAGCTTTCTTT.

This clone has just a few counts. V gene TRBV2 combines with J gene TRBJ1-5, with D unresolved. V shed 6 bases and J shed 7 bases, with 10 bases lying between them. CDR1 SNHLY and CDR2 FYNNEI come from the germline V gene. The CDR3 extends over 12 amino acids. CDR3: CASRKEVQPQHF. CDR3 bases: TGTGCCAGCAGGAAGGAAGTGCAGCCCCAGCATTTT.

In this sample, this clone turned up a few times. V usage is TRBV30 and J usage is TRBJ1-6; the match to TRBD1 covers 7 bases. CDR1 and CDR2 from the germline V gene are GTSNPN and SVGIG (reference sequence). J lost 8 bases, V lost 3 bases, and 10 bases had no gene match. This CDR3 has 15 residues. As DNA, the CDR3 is TGTGCCTGGAGCCGACAGGGTTTTGGAGATTCACCCCTCCACTTT. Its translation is CAWSRQGFGDSPLHF.

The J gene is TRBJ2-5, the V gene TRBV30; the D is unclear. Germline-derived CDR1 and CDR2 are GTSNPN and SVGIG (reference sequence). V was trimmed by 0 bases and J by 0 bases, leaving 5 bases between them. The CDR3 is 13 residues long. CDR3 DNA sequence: TGTGCCTGGAGTGTCATACACCAAGAGACCCAGTACTTC. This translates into CAWSVIHQETQYF.

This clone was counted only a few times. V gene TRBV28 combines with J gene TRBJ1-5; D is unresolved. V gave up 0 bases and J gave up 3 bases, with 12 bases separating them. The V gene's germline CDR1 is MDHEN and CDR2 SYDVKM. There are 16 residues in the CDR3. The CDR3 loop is CASSLWADLHNQPQHF. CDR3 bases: TGTGCCAGCAGTTTATGGGCGGACCTACACAATCAGCCCCAGCATTTT. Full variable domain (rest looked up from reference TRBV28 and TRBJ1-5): DVKVTQSSRYLVKRTGEKVFLECVQDMDHENMFWYRQDPGLGLRLIYFSYDVKMKEKGDIPEGYSVSREKKERFSLILESASTNQTSMYLCASSLWADLHNQPQHFGDGTRLSIL.

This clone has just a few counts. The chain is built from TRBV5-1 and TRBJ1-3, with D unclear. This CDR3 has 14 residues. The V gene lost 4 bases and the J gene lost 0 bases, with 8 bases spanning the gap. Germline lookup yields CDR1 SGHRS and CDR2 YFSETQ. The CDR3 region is CASSPGGSGNTIYF. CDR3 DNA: TGCGCCAGCAGCCCCGGCGGCTCTGGAAACACCATATATTTT.

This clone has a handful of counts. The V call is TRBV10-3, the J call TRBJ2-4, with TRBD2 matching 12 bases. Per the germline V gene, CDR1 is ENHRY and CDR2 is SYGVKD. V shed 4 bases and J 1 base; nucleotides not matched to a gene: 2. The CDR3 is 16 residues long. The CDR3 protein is CAISATSGGAKNIQYF. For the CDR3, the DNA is TGTGCCATCAGTGCGACTAGCGGGGGTGCCAAAAACATTCAGTACTTC.

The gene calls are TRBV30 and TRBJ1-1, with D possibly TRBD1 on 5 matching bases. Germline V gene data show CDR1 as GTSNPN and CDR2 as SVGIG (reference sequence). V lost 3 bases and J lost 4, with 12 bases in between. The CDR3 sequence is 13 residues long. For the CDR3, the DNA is TGTGCCTGGAGCGGGGGAGTCGGCACTGAAGCTTTCTTT. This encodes CAWSGGVGTEAFF.

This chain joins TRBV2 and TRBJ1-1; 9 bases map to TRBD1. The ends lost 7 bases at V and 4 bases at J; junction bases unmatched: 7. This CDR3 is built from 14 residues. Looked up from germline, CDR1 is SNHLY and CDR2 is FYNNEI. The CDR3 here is CASTEQGAGTEAFF. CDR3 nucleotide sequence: TGTGCCAGCACCGAACAGGGGGCGGGCACTGAAGCTTTCTTT. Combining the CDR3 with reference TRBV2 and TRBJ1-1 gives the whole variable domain EPEVTQTPSHQVTQMGQEVILRCVPISNHLYFYWYRQILGQKVEFLVSFYNNEISEKSEIFDDQFSVERPDGSNFTLKIRSTKLEDSAMYFCASTEQGAGTEAFFGQGTRLTVV.

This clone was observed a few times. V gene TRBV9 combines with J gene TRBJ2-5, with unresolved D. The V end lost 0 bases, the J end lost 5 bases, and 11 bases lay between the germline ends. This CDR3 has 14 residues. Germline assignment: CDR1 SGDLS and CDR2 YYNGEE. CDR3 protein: CASSVDGLGETQYF. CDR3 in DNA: TGTGCCAGCAGCGTAGACGGGTTGGGGGAGACCCAGTACTTC.

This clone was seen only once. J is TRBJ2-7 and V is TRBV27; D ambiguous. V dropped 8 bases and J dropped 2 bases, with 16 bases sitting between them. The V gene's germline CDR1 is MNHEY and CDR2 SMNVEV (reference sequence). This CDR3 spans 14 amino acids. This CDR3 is CASRPEILTYEQYF. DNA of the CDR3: TGTGCCAGCCGCCCCGAAATACTCACCTACGAGCAGTACTTC.

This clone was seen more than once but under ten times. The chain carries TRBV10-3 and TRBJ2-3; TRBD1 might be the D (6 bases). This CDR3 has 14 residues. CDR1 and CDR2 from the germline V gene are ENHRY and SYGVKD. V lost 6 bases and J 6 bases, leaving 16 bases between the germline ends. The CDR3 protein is CAIRLTGLGDTQYF. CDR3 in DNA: TGTGCCATCAGACTAACAGGGCTCGGGGATACGCAGTATTTT.

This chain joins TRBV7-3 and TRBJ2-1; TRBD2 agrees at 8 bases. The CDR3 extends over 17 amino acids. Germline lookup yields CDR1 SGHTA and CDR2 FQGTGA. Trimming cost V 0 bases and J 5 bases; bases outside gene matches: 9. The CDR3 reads CASSLTSGGGPDNEQFF. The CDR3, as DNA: TGTGCCAGCAGCTTAACTTCTGGCGGGGGGCCCGACAATGAGCAGTTCTTC.

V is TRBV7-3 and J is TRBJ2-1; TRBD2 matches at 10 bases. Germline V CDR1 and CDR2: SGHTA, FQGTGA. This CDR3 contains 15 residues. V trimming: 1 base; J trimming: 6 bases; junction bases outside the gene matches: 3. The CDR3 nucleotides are TGTGCCAGCAGCTTAATGGGGACTAGCGTCAATGAGCAGTTCTTC. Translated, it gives CASSLMGTSVNEQFF.

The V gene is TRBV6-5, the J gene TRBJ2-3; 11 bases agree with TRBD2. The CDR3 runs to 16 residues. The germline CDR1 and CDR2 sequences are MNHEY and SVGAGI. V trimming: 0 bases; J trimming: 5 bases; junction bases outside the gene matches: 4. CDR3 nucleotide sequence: TGTGCCAGCAGTTACTCTCTAGCGGGGGGAATAGATACGCAGTATTTT. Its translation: CASSYSLAGGIDTQYF.

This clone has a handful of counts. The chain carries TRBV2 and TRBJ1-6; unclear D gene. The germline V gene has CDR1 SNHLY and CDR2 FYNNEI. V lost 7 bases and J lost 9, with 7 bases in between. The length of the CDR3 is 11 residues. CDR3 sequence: CASNYGSPLHF. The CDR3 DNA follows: TGTGCCAGCAATTATGGTTCACCCCTCCACTTT.

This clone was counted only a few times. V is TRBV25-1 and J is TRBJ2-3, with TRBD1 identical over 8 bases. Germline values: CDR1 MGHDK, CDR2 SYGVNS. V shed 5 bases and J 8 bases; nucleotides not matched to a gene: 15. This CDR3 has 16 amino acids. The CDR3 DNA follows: TGTGCCAGCAGTCCACCCGGGACAGGCCGTGAGAGTACGCAGTATTTT. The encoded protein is CASSPPGTGRESTQYF.

CDR3 in amino acids: CASSSKAPSSYNEQFF. The CDR3 DNA reads as TGTGCCAGCAGTTCGAAGGCCCCTAGCTCCTACAATGAGCAGTTCTTC. The rearrangement uses TRBV27 and TRBJ2-1; D unresolved. V dropped 4 bases and J dropped 0 bases, with 13 bases sitting between them. Germline V lookup: CDR1 MNHEY, CDR2 SMNVEV (reference sequence). This CDR3 has 16 amino acids.

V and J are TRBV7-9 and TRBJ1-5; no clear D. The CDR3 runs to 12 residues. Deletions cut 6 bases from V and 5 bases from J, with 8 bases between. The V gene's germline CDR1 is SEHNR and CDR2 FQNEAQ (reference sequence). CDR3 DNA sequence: TGTGCCAGCAGACACAGAGATCAGCCCCAGCATTTT. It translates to CASRHRDQPQHF.

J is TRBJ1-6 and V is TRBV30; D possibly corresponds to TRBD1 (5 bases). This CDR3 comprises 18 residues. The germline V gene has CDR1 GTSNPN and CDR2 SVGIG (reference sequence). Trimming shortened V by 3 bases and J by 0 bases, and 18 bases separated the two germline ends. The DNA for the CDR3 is TGTGCCTGGAGCTCGTCTCGCGGGGGGAGCTCCTATAATTCACCCCTCCACTTT. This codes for CAWSSSRGGSSYNSPLHF.

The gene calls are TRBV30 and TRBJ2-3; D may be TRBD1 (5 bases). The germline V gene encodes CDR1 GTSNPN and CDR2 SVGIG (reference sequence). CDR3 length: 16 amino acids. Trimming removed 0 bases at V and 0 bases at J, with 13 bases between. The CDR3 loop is CAWSVLPGFSTDTQYF. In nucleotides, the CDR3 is TGTGCCTGGAGTGTACTGCCAGGGTTTAGCACAGATACGCAGTATTTT.

In nucleotides, the CDR3 is TGTGCCAGTAGTCGTCGCCTCCTTAATCAGCCCCAGCATTTT. It specifies CASSRRLLNQPQHF. The chain links TRBV19 to TRBJ1-5, with D uncertain. Germline CDR1 and CDR2: LNHDA and SQIVND (reference sequence). This CDR3 contains 14 residues. V lost 5 bases to trimming and J lost 4 bases, with 12 bases between them.

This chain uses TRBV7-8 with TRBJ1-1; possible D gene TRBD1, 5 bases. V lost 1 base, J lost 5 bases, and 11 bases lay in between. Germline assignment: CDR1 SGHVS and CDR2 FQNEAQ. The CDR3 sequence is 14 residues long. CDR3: CASSLGQGDTEAFF. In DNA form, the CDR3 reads TGTGCCAGCAGCTTAGGCCAGGGCGATACTGAAGCTTTCTTT.